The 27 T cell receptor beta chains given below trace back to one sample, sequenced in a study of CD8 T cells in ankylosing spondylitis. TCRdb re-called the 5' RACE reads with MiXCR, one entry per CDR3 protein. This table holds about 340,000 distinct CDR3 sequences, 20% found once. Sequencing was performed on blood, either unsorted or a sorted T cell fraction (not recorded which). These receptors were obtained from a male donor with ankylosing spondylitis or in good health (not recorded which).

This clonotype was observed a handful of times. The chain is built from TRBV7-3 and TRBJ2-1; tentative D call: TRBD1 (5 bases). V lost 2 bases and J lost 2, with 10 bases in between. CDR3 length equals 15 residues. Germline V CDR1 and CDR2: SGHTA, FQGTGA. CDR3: CASSLGADTYNEQFF. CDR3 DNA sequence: TGTGCCAGCAGCTTAGGGGCGGATACCTACAATGAGCAGTTCTTC.

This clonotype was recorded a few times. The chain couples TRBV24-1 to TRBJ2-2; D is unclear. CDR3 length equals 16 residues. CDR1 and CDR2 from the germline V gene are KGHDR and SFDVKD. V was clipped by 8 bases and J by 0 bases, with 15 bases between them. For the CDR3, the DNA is TGTGCCACCACGCCCGGCCGAGGAGCGAACACCGGGGAGCTGTTTTTT. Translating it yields CATTPGRGANTGELFF.

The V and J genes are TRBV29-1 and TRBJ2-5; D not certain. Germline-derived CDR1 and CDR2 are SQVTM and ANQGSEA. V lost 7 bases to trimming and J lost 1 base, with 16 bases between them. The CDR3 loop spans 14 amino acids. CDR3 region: CSADSTSPQETQYF. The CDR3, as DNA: TGCAGCGCAGACTCAACGAGCCCCCAAGAGACCCAGTACTTC.

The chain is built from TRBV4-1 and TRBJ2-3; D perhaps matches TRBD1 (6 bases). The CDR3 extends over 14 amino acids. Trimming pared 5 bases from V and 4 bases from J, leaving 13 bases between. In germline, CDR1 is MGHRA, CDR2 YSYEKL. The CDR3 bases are TGCGCCAGCAGCGCATCGACAGGCCCAGATACGCAGTATTTT. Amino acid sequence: CASSASTGPDTQYF.

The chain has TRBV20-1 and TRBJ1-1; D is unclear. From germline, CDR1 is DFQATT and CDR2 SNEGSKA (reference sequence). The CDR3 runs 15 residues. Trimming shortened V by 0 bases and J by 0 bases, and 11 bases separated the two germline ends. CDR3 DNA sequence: TGCAGTGCTAGAGATCCCAGAAACATGAACACTGAAGCTTTCTTT. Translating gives CSARDPRNMNTEAFF.

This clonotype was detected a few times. In nucleotides, the CDR3 is TGCAGTGCTAGAGAGATGCGGGGGAGCTCCTACAATGAGCAGTTCTTC. Its protein product is CSAREMRGSSYNEQFF. This chain uses TRBV20-1 with TRBJ2-1; 7 nucleotides line up with TRBD2. V lost 0 bases, J lost 0 bases, and 5 bases stayed unmatched. This CDR3 is 16 amino acids long. Germline loops: CDR1 DFQATT, CDR2 SNEGSKA (reference sequence).

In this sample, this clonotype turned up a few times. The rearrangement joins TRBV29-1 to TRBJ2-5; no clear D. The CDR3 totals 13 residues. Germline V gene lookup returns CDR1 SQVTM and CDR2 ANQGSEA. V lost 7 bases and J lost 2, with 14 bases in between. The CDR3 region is CSAETGLQETQYF. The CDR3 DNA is TGCAGCGCCGAAACCGGGCTGCAAGAGACCCAGTACTTC.

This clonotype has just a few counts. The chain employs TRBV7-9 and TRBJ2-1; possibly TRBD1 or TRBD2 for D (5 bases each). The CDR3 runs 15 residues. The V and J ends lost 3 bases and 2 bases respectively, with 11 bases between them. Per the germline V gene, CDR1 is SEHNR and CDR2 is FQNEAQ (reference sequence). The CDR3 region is CASSLSGPTYNEQFF. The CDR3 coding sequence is TGTGCCAGCAGCTTGTCGGGGCCCACCTACAATGAGCAGTTCTTC.

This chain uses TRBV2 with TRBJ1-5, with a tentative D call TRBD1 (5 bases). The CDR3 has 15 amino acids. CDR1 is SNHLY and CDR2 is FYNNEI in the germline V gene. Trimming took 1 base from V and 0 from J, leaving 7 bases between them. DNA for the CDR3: TGTGCCAGCAGTGAAGACAGGTATAGCAATCAGCCCCAGCATTTT. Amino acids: CASSEDRYSNQPQHF.

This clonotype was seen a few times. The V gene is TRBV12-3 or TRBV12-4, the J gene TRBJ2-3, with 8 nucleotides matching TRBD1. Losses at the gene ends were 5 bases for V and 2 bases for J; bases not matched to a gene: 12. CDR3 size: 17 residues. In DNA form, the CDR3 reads TGTGCCAGCAGTGCGCGGACAGGGAAGTCCCCCACAGATACGCAGTATTTT. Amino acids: CASSARTGKSPTDTQYF.

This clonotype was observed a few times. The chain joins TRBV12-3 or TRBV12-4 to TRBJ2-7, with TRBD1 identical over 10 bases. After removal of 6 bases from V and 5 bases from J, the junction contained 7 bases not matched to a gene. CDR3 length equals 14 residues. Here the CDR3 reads CASRPPGTGDEQYF. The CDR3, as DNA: TGTGCCAGCAGACCCCCCGGGACAGGGGACGAGCAGTACTTC.

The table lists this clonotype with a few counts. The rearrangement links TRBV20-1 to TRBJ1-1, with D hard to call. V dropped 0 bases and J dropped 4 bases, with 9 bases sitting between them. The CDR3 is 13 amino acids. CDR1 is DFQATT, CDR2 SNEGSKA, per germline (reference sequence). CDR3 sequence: CSARDVQFTEAFF. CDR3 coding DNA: TGCAGTGCTAGAGATGTCCAGTTCACTGAAGCTTTCTTT.

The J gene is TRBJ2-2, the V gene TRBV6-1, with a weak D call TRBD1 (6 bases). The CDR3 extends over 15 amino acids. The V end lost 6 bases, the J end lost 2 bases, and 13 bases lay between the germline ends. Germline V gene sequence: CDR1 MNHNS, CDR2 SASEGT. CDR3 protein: CASSLFRGNTGELFF. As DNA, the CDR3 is TGTGCCAGCAGCCTCTTCAGGGGCAACACCGGGGAGCTGTTTTTT.

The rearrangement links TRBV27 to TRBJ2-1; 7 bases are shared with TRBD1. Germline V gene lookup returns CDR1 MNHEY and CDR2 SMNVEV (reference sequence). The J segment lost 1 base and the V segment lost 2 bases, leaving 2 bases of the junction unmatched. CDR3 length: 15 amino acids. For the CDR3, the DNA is TGTGCCAGCAGTTTAGACAGGGTGTCCTACAATGAGCAGTTCTTC. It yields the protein CASSLDRVSYNEQFF.

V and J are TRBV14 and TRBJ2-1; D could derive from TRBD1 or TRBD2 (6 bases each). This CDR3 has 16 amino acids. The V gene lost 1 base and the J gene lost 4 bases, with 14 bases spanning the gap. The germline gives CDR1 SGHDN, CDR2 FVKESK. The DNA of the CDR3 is TGTGCCAGCAGCCAAGGTATGGGGGGCCCATACAATGAGCAGTTCTTC. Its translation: CASSQGMGGPYNEQFF.

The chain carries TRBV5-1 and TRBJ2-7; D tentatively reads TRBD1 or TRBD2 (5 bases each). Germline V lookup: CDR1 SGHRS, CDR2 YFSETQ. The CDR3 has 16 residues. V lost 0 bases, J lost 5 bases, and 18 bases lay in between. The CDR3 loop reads CASSLAYVGAIDEQYF. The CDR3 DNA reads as TGCGCCAGCAGCTTGGCCTATGTCGGGGCGATCGACGAGCAGTACTTC.

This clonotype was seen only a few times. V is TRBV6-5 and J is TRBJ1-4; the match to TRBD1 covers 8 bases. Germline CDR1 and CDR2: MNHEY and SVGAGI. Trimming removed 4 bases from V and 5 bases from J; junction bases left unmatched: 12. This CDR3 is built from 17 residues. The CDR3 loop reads CASSSNTRTGRNEKLFF. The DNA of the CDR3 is TGTGCCAGCAGTTCAAACACCCGGACAGGGAGGAATGAAAAACTGTTTTTT.

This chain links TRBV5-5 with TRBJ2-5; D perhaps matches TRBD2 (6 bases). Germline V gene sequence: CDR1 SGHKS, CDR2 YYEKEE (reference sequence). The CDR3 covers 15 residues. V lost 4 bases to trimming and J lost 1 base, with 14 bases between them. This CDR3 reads CASSDRWGGQETQYF. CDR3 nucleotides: TGTGCCAGCAGCGACCGGTGGGGAGGCCAAGAGACCCAGTACTTC.

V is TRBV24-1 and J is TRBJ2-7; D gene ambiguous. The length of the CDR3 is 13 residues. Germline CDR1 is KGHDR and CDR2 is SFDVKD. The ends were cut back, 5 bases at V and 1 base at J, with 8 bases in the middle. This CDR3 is CATSGPGSYEQYF. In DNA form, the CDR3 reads TGTGCCACCAGTGGACCCGGTTCCTACGAGCAGTACTTC.

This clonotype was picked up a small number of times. In DNA form, the CDR3 reads TGTGCCAGCAGCTTTACTACCGCAAACATTCAGTACTTC. Translated, it gives CASSFTTANIQYF. The chain is built from TRBV7-9 and TRBJ2-4; D call uncertain. The CDR3 loop spans 13 amino acids. V dropped 3 bases and J dropped 6 bases, with 9 bases sitting between them. Germline assignment: CDR1 SEHNR and CDR2 FQNEAQ (reference sequence). Full variable domain (remainder filled in from reference TRBV7-9 and TRBJ2-4): DTGVSQNPRHKITKRGQNVTFRCDPISEHNRLYWYRQTLGQGPEFLTYFQNEAQLEKSRLLSDRFSAERPKGSFSTLEIQRTEQGDSAMYLCASSFTTANIQYFGAGTRLSVL.

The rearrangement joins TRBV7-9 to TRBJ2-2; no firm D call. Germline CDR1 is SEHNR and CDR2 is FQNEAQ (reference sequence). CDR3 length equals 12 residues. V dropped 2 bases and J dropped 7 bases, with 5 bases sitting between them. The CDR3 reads CASSLSDGELFF. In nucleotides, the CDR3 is TGTGCCAGCAGCTTAAGCGACGGGGAGCTGTTTTTT.

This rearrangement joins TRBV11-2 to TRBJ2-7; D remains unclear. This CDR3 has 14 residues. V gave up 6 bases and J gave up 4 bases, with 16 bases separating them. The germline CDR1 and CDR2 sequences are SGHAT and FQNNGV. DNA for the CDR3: TGTGCCAGCAGAGAGCGCGCTGAGGAATACGAGCAGTACTTC. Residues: CASRERAEEYEQYF.

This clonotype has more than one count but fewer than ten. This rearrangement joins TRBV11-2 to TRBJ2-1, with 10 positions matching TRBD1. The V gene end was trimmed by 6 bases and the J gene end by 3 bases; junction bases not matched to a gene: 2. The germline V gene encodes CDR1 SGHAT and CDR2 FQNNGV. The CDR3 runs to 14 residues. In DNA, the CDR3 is TGTGCCAGCAGTGGGACAGGGGTCTACAATGAGCAGTTCTTC. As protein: CASSGTGVYNEQFF.

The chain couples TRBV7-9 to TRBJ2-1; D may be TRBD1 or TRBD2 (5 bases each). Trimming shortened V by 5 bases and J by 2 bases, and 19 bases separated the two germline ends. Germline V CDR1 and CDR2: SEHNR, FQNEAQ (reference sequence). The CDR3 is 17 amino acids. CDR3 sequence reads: CASSPKRDVAPYNEQFF. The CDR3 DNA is TGTGCCAGCAGCCCTAAGAGGGACGTGGCCCCCTACAATGAGCAGTTCTTC.

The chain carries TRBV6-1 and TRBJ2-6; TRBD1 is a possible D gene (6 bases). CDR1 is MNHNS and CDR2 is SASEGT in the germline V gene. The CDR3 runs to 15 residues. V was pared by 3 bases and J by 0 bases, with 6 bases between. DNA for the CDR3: TGTGCCAGCAGTGAGGACAGCTCTGGGGCCAACGTCCTGACTTTC. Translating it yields CASSEDSSGANVLTF.

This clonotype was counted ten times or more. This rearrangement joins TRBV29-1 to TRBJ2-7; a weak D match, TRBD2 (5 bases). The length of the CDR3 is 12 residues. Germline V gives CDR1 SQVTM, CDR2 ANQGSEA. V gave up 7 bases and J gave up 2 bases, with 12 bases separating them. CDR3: CSGTFGPYEQYF. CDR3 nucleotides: TGCAGCGGGACTTTTGGACCCTACGAGCAGTACTTC.

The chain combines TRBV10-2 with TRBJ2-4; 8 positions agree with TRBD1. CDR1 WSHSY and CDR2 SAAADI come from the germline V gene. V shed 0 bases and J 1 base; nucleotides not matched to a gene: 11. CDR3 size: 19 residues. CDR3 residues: CASSESPDRVGLAKNIQYF. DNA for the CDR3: TGCGCCAGCAGTGAGTCCCCGGACAGGGTAGGGTTGGCCAAAAACATTCAGTACTTC.